Sequencing of this TCR beta chain was carried out in a study of CD8 T cells in ankylosing spondylitis. Study findings and constraints: The study looked at matched synovial fluid samples from ankylosing spondylitis patients. Disease-linked clones were reported to be significantly enriched there.

One entry per CDR3 protein results from TCRdb running MiXCR on the 5' RACE reads. The sample lists some 290,000 distinct CDR3 sequences; 15% to 20% were seen once. A note on this clonotype: Its antigen is as yet unknown. A read error may account for a junction end that differs from germline.

Germline lookup yields CDR1 KGHSH and CDR2 LQKENI. The CDR3 extends over 15 amino acids. Sequencing used blood, either unsorted or a sorted T cell fraction (not recorded which). The clonotype was recovered from a male donor with ankylosing spondylitis or in good health (not recorded which). The chain couples TRBV18 to TRBJ2-3; TRBD2 matches at 9 bases. CDR3 protein: CTSSPQLAGTDTQYF. DNA of the CDR3: TGTACCAGCTCACCACAACTAGCGGGTACAGATACGCAGTATTTT.